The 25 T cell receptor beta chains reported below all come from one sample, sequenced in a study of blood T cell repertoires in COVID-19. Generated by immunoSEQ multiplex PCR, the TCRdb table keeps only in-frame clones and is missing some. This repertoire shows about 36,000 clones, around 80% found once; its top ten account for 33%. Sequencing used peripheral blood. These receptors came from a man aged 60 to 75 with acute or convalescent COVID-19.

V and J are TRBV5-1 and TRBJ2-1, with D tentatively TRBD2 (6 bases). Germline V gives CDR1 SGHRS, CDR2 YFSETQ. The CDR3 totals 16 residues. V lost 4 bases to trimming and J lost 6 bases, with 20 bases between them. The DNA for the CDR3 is TGCGCCAGCAGCCACACCCCTTTCGGGGGACGCAATGAGCAGTTCTTC. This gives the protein CASSHTPFGGRNEQFF. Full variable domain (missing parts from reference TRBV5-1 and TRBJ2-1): KAGVTQTPRYLIKTRGQQVTLSCSPISGHRSVSWYQQTPGQGLQFLFEYFSETQRNKGNFPGRFSGRQFSNSRSEMNVSTLELGDSALYLCASSHTPFGGRNEQFFGPGTRLTVL.

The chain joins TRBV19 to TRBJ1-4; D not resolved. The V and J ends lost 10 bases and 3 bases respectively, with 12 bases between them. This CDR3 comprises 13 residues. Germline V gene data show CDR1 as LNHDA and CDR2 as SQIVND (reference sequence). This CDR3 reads CATRTPSNEKLFF. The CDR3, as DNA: TGTGCCACCCGGACTCCCTCTAATGAAAAACTGTTTTTT.

CDR3 DNA sequence: TGTGCCAGCAGCCAACAGGGCACTGAAGCTTTCTTT. Protein product: CASSQQGTEAFF. This rearrangement joins TRBV3-1 (or the pseudogene TRBV3-2) to TRBJ1-1, with TRBD1 as a possible D gene (5 bases). Per germline, CDR1 LGHDT and CDR2 YNNKEL (reference sequence). This CDR3 is built from 12 residues. V dropped 2 bases and J dropped 4 bases, with 5 bases sitting between them.

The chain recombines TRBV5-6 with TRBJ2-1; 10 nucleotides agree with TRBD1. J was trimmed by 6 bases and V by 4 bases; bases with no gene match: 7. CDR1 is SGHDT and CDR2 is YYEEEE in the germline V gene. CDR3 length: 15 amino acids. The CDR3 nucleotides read TGTGCCAGCAGCGGGGACAGGGGTTCCACCAATGAGCAGTTCTTC. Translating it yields CASSGDRGSTNEQFF.

CDR3 residues: CASSDMEYPFEQYF. The CDR3 DNA sequence: TGCGCCAGCAGTGATATGGAGTACCCTTTCGAGCAGTACTTC. The V and J genes are TRBV10-1 and TRBJ2-7; D is unresolved. The CDR3 sequence is 14 residues long. Germline V gene data show CDR1 as WNHNN and CDR2 as SYGVQD (reference sequence). V lost 3 bases, J lost 6 bases, and 15 bases lay in between.

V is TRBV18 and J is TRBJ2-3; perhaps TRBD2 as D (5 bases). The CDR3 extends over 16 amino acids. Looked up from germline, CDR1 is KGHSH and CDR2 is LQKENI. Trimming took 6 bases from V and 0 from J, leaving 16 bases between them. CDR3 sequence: CASSPRRAGSTDTQYF. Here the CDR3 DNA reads TGTGCCAGCTCCCCAAGGCGGGCTGGGAGCACAGATACGCAGTATTTT.

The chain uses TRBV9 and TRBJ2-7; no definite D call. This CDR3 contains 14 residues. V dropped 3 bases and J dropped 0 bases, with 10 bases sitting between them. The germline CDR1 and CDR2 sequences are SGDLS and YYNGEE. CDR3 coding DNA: TGTGCCAGCAGCGCAGGCCAGGTCTCCTACGAGCAGTACTTC. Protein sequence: CASSAGQVSYEQYF. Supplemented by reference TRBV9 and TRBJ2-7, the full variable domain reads DSGVTQTPKHLITATGQRVTLRCSPRSGDLSVYWYQQSLDQGLQFLIQYYNGEERAKGNILERFSAQQFPDLHSELNLSSLELGDSALYFCASSAGQVSYEQYFGPGTRLTVT.

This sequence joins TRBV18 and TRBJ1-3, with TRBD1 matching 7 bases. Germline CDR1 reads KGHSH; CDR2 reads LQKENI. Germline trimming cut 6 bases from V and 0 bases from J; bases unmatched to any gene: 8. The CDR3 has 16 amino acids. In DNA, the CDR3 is TGTGCCAGCTCTCGGGGACAGCCAAACTCTGGAAACACCATATATTTT. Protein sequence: CASSRGQPNSGNTIYF.

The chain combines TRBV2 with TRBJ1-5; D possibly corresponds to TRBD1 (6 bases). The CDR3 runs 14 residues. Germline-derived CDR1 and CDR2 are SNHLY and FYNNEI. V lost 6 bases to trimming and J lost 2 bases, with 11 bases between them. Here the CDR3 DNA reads TGTGCCAGCAGATGGGACAACCGCAATCAGCCCCAGCATTTT. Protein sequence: CASRWDNRNQPQHF.

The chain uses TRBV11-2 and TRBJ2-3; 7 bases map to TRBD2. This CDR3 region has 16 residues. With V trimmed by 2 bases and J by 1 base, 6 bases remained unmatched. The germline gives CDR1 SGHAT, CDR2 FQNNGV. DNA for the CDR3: TGTGCCAGCAGCTTATCGTTCAGCGGGGGCACAGATACGCAGTATTTT. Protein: CASSLSFSGGTDTQYF.

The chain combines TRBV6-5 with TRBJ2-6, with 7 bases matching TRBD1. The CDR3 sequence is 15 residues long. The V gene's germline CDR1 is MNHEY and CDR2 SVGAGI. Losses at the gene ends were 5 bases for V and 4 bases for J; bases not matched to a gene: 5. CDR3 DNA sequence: TGTGCCAGCAGTCCTCAGGGGGTAGGGGCCAACGTCCTGACTTTC. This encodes CASSPQGVGANVLTF.

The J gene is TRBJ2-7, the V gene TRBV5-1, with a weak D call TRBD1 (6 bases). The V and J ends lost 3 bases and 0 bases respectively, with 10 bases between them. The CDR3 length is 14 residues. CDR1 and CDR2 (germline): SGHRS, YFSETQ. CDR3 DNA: TGCGCCAGCAGCTCCGGGACACTCTCCTACGAGCAGTACTTC. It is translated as CASSSGTLSYEQYF.

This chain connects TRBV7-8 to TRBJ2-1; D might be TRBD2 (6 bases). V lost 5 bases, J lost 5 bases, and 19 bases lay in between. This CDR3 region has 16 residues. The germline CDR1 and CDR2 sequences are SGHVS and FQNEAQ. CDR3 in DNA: TGTGCCAGCAGCGAGTTGGGCGGGGCTAGAAACAATGAGCAGTTCTTC. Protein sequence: CASSELGGARNNEQFF.

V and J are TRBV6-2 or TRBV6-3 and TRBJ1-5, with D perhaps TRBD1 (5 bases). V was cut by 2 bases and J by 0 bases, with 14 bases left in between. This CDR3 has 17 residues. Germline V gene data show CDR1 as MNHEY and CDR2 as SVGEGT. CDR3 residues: CASSYNPGGVSNQPQHF. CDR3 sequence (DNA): TGTGCCAGCAGTTACAACCCCGGGGGGGTTAGCAATCAGCCCCAGCATTTT.

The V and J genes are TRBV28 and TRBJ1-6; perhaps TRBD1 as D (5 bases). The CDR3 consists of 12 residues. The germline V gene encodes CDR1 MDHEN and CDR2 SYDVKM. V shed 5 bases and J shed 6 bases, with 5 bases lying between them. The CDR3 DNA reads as TGTGCCAGCAGTGACAGTAATTCACCCCTCCACTTT. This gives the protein CASSDSNSPLHF.

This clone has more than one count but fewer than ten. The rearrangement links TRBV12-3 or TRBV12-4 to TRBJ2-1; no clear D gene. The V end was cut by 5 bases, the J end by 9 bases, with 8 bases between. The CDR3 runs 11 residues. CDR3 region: CASSKVGEQFF. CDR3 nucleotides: TGTGCCAGCAGTAAAGTCGGTGAGCAGTTCTTC.

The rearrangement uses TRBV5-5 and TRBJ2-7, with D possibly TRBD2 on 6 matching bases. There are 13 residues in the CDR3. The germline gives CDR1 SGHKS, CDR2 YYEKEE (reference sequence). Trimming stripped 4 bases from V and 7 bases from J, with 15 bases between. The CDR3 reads CASSLSGDGEQYF. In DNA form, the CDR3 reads TGTGCCAGCAGCCTTTCGGGAGATGGGGAGCAGTACTTC.

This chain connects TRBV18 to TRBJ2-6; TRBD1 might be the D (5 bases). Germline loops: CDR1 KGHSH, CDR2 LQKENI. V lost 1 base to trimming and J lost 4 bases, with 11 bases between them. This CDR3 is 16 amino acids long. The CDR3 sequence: CASSPQQVTGANVLTF. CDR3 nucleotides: TGTGCCAGCTCACCACAACAGGTCACCGGGGCCAACGTCCTGACTTTC.

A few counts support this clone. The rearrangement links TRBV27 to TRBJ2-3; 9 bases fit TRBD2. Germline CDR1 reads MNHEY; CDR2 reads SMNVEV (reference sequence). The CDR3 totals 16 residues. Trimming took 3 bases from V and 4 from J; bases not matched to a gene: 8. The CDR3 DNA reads TGTGCCAGCAGTTTTAGCGGGAGTTGGAGAGCAGATACGCAGTATTTT. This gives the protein CASSFSGSWRADTQYF.

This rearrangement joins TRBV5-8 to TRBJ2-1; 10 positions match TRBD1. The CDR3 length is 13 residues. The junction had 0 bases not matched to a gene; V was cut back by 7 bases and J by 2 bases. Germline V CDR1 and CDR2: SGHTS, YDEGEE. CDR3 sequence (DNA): TGTGCCAGCGGGACAGGGGCCTACAATGAGCAGTTCTTC. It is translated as CASGTGAYNEQFF. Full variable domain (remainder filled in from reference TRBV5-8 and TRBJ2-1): EAGVTQSPTHLIKTRGQQATLRCSPISGHTSVYWYQQALGLGLQFLLWYDEGEERNRGNFPPRFSGRQFPNYSSELNVNALELEDSALYLCASGTGAYNEQFFGPGTRLTVL.

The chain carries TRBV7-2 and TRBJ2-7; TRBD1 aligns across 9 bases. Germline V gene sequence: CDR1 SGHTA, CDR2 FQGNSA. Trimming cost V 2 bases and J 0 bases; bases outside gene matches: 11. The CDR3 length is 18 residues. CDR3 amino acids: CASSLIGGDRAYSYEQYF. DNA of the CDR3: TGTGCCAGCAGCTTAATAGGGGGGGACAGGGCGTACTCCTACGAGCAGTACTTC. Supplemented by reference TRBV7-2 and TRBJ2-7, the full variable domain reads GAGVSQSPSNKVTEKGKDVELRCDPISGHTALYWYRQSLGQGLEFLIYFQGNSAPDKSGLPSDRFSAERTGGSVSTLTIQRTQQEDSAVYLCASSLIGGDRAYSYEQYFGPGTRLTVT.

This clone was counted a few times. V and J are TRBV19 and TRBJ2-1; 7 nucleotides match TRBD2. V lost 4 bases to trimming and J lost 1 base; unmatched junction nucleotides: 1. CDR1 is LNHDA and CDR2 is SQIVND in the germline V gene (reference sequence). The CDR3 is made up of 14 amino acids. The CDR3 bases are TGTGCCAGTAGTAGGGGAGGGTCCTACAATGAGCAGTTCTTC. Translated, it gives CASSRGGSYNEQFF.

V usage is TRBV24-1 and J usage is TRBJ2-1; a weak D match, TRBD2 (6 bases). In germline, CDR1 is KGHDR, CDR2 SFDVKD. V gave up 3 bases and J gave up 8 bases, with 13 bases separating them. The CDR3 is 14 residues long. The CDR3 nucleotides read TGTGCCACCAGTGATGGGGGAGGTTTAGATGAGCAGTTCTTC. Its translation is CATSDGGGLDEQFF.

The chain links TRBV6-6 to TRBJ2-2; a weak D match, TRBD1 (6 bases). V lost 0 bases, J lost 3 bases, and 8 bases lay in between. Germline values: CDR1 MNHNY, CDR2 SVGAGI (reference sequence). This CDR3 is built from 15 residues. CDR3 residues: CASSYSGQDTGELFF. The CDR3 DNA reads TGTGCCAGCAGTTACTCGGGACAAGACACCGGGGAGCTGTTTTTT.

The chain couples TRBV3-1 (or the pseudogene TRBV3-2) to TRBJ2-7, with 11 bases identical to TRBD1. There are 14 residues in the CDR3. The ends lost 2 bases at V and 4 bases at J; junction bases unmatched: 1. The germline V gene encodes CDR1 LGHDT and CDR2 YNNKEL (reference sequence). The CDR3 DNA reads TGTGCCAGCAGCCAAAGGGACAGGGGGTACGAGCAGTACTTC. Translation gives CASSQRDRGYEQYF.